One and the same sample provided the 24 T cell receptor beta chains below, sequenced in a study of tumor-infiltrating lymphocytes in primary liver carcinoma. RNA was extracted from whole blood without cell sorting, alongside germline DNA. The investigators made TCR beta cDNA from 500 ng total RNA, using a constant-region primer. Amplification in three nested multiplex PCR rounds with slightly modified ARM-PCR gave rise to TCR beta libraries. Running roughly 10 cycles apiece, the first two PCR rounds relied on TRBV1-TRBV30 forward primers together with a C-beta reverse primer. Using its own MiXCR run on the multiplex PCR reads, TCRdb lists one record per CDR3 protein. The sample consists of 320,000 or so distinct CDR3 sequences, roughly two thirds of them appearing once. Input material: peripheral blood. Receptor source: a man aged 40-55 years with primary liver carcinoma and hepatitis B virus infection.

The chain employs TRBV6-6 and TRBJ2-2; unclear D gene. Germline V gene sequence: CDR1 MNHNY, CDR2 SVGAGI (reference sequence). Deletions cut 0 bases from V and 7 bases from J, with 15 bases between. The CDR3 runs 16 residues. The CDR3 spells CASSYSITVGGGELFF. CDR3 bases: TGTGCCAGCAGTTACTCGATTACAGTGGGCGGCGGGGAGCTGTTTTTT.

This clonotype turned up a few times. V usage is TRBV5-1 and J usage is TRBJ2-1, with D possibly being TRBD1 or TRBD2 (5 bases each). CDR3 length: 17 amino acids. Germline CDR1 is SGHRS and CDR2 is YFSETQ. Trimming shortened V by 2 bases and J by 2 bases, and 17 bases separated the two germline ends. CDR3 region: CASSFYPGTTTYNEQFF. Here the CDR3 DNA reads TGCGCCAGCAGCTTTTACCCCGGGACCACCACCTACAATGAGCAGTTCTTC.

This clonotype came up many times. V is TRBV6-1 and J is TRBJ2-7, with 7 bases that match TRBD1. Germline V gene lookup returns CDR1 MNHNS and CDR2 SASEGT. Trimming removed 2 bases from V and 0 bases from J; junction bases left unmatched: 4. The CDR3 has 15 amino acids. For the CDR3, the DNA is TGTGCCAGCAGTGAAACAGGGGTCAGCTCCTACGAGCAGTACTTC. This encodes CASSETGVSSYEQYF.

The chain combines TRBV28 with TRBJ2-7; 8 bases map to TRBD2. This CDR3 comprises 15 residues. Trimming took 7 bases from V and 6 from J; bases not matched to a gene: 14. The V gene's germline CDR1 is MDHEN and CDR2 SYDVKM. As DNA, the CDR3 is TGTGCCAGCAACCCGGGGACGATAGCGGGACGCGAGCAGTACTTC. Its translation is CASNPGTIAGREQYF.

The chain employs TRBV5-1 and TRBJ2-3; TRBD2 agrees at 15 bases. CDR1 is SGHRS and CDR2 is YFSETQ in the germline V gene. The CDR3 length is 16 residues. J gave up 4 bases and V 2 bases, and 2 bases lay outside the gene matches. The CDR3 DNA follows: TGCGCCAGCAGCTTCGGGACTAGCGGGAGGTCAGATACGCAGTATTTT. The encoded protein is CASSFGTSGRSDTQYF.

Points on this clonotype: A much more abundant neighbour one base away suggests this may be a read error. The rearrangement links TRBV4-3 to TRBJ2-7, with 12 bases lining up with TRBD1. CDR1 is LGHNA, CDR2 YSLEER, per germline. The CDR3 length is 15 residues. CDR3 region: CASSPGTGGNYERYF. The DNA of the CDR3 is TGCGCCAGCAGCCCGGGGACAGGGGGCAACTACGAGCGGTACTTC.

This clonotype is judged medium-sized (0.01 to 0.1%). The chain recombines TRBV29-1 with TRBJ2-7; TRBD2 is a possible D gene (5 bases). The ends were cut back, 4 bases at V and 1 base at J, with 8 bases in the middle. CDR1 SQVTM and CDR2 ANQGSEA come from the germline V gene. This CDR3 has 12 amino acids. The CDR3 reads CSVGEPSYEQYF. The CDR3 region has the DNA TGCAGCGTTGGGGAGCCATCCTACGAGCAGTACTTC.

About this clonotype itself: Its ends do not fully match the called genes, so a read error is possible. Here the CDR3 reads CPSSLPGGLSGNTIYF. The CDR3 coding sequence is TGTCCCAGCAGCCTTCCAGGGGGCCTCTCTGGAAACACCATATATTTT. The V and J genes are TRBV4-2 and TRBJ1-3, with 8 nucleotides matching TRBD1. CDR1 and CDR2 from the germline V gene are LGHNA and YNFKEQ. The CDR3 spans 16 residues.

This clonotype was detected only once. One junction end does not reproduce the germline sequence, and a read error may be involved. The chain uses TRBV11-1 and TRBJ2-1, with D unresolved. CDR1 and CDR2 (germline): SGHAT, FQDESV (reference sequence). The CDR3 consists of 13 residues. The CDR3 DNA follows: TGTGCCAGTAGCTTAAGTTCCGACAATGAGCAGATCTTC. This translates into CASSLSSDNEQIF.

This rearrangement joins TRBV12-3 or TRBV12-4 to TRBJ2-7; 7 positions agree with TRBD2. Germline trimming cut 8 bases from V and 13 bases from J; bases unmatched to any gene: 17. The CDR3 length is 13 residues. As DNA, the CDR3 is TGTGCCAGCGGGACTACGGAGACCTACGGGCAATACTTC. Its protein product is CASGTTETYGQYF.

There are many counts of this clonotype. The chain uses TRBV7-8 and TRBJ2-1, with TRBD2 matching over 14 bases. The V gene end was trimmed by 5 bases and the J gene end by 9 bases; junction bases not matched to a gene: 9. Germline V gene lookup returns CDR1 SGHVS and CDR2 FQNEAQ. The CDR3 has 16 residues. The CDR3, as DNA: TGTGCCAGCAGCGCGCCCGGGACTAGCGGGAGTCGTGAGCAGTTCTTC. Its protein product is CASSAPGTSGSREQFF.

Ten or more counts support this clonotype. The V gene is TRBV4-3, the J gene TRBJ2-7, with 9 bases that match TRBD2. CDR3 size: 17 residues. The ends lost 11 bases at V and 3 bases at J; junction bases unmatched: 20. Germline CDR1 and CDR2: LGHNA and YSLEER. Written as DNA, the CDR3 is TGCGCCGGGATAAAGAGGCTAGCGGGAAAGGGGGACTACGAGCAGTACTTC. Encoded protein: CAGIKRLAGKGDYEQYF.

This chain links TRBV11-1 with TRBJ2-3; maybe TRBD2 (6 bases). The germline V gene encodes CDR1 SGHAT and CDR2 FQDESV (reference sequence). The CDR3 consists of 16 residues. V was cut by 3 bases and J by 2 bases, with 15 bases left in between. CDR3 sequence: CASSFGACGTTDTQYF. The DNA for the CDR3 is TGTGCCAGCAGCTTCGGAGCTTGCGGGACCACAGATACGCAGTATTTT.

This clonotype came up many times. The chain links TRBV6-5 to TRBJ2-2, with D unresolved. The germline V gene encodes CDR1 MNHEY and CDR2 SVGAGI. The CDR3 is made up of 14 amino acids. Trimming cost V 6 bases and J 3 bases, with 11 bases left between them. The DNA for the CDR3 is TGTGCCAGCAGGGACCAGAGTTACACCGGGGAGCTGTTTTTT. As protein: CASRDQSYTGELFF.

The V gene is TRBV11-2, the J gene TRBJ2-7; D gene ambiguous. The CDR3 consists of 14 residues. Deletions cut 3 bases from V and 6 bases from J, with 15 bases between. Germline lookup yields CDR1 SGHAT and CDR2 FQNNGV. CDR3 region: CASSFKSSPIEQYF. The DNA of the CDR3 is TGTGCCAGCAGCTTTAAGTCTTCCCCCATCGAGCAGTACTTC.

Comments on this clonotype: At one of its ends the junction is not consistent with the germline gene, which may arise from a read error. The rearrangement joins TRBV6-2 or TRBV6-3 to TRBJ2-4; TRBD2 matches 9 bases. Germline V lookup: CDR1 MNHEY, CDR2 SVGEGT. The CDR3 has 20 residues. CDR3 region: CDSSSSAREGTSIAKNIQYF. The CDR3 bases are TGTGACAGCAGTTCCAGTGCGCGGGAGGGCACTTCCATAGCCAAAAACATTCAGTACTTC.

This clonotype showed up many times. J is TRBJ1-6 and V is TRBV6-5; TRBD1 might be the D (5 bases). Deletions cut 5 bases from V and 9 bases from J, with 11 bases between. The germline CDR1 and CDR2 sequences are MNHEY and SVGAGI. The CDR3 sequence is 13 residues long. The CDR3 DNA sequence: TGTGCCAGCAGTGCCGGACAATTTTCACCCCTCCACTTT. Residues: CASSAGQFSPLHF.

A word on this clonotype: Just one base apart from a much larger clone, this may be a read error. V and J are TRBV29-1 and TRBJ1-2; possibly TRBD1 for D (6 bases). Germline V gene sequence: CDR1 SQVTM, CDR2 ANQGSEA. The germline V and J ends were trimmed by 6 bases and 5 bases, with 19 bases remaining between them. The CDR3 length is 14 residues. As DNA, the CDR3 is TGCAGCGTCCCCATTCCAGGACAGCTATATGGCTACACCTTC. It codes for CSVPIPGQLYGYTF.

On this clonotype: This clone may be a read error of a much larger clone one base away. J is TRBJ1-1 and V is TRBV11-2; possible D gene TRBD1, 6 bases. CDR1 and CDR2 (germline): SGHAT, FQNNGV. CDR3 length: 14 residues. The CDR3 bases are TGTGCCAGCAGCCGGAACACAGGGAACACTGAAGCTGTCTTT. It translates to CASSRNTGNTEAVF.

Comments on this clonotype: At one boundary the junction diverges from the germline segment, which might be a read error. The chain combines TRBV5-6 with TRBJ2-1, with D unresolved. The germline gives CDR1 SGHDT, CDR2 YYEEEE. CDR3 size: 14 residues. The CDR3 nucleotides are TGTGCCAGCAGCCCCCAAGGATCCTACAATGAGCGGTTCTTC. It codes for CASSPQGSYNERFF.

Of note for this clonotype: A single base separates this from a much larger clone, so it may be a read error. The chain couples TRBV7-8 to TRBJ2-7; D is unclear. Germline assignment: CDR1 SGHVS and CDR2 FQNEAQ. The CDR3 contains 12 residues. CDR3 sequence: CASSQDIYKQYF. The CDR3 bases are TGTGCCAGCAGCCAAGATATCTACAAGCAGTACTTC. The entire variable domain, with the rest obtained from reference TRBV7-8 and TRBJ2-7, is as follows: GAGVSQSPRYKVAKRGQDVALRCDPISGHVSLFWYQQALGQGPEFLTYFQNEAQLDKSGLPSDRFFAERPEGSVSTLKIQRTQQEDSAVYLCASSQDIYKQYFGPGTRLTVT.

On this clonotype itself: A much bigger clone sits one base away, suggesting this may be a read error. V usage is TRBV7-9 and J usage is TRBJ2-7; D gene ambiguous. The CDR3 extends over 12 amino acids. Germline V CDR1 and CDR2: SEHNR, FQNEAQ (reference sequence). Written as DNA, the CDR3 is TGTGCCGGCAGCTTAGTCGCCTACGAGCAGTACTTC. Translating gives CAGSLVAYEQYF.

The CDR3 sequence is CASSQEAGQPRWDYGYTF. Written as DNA, the CDR3 is TGCGCCAGCAGCCAAGAAGCCGGACAGCCCCGTTGGGACTATGGCTACACCTTC. This chain uses TRBV4-1 with TRBJ1-2, with D perhaps TRBD1 (6 bases). The CDR3 contains 18 residues. Deletions cut 0 bases from V and 3 bases from J, with 20 bases between. Germline V gene sequence: CDR1 MGHRA, CDR2 YSYEKL.

Remarks on this clonotype: One end of the junction fails to match germline, which may point to a read error. V usage is TRBV11-2 and J usage is TRBJ2-3; D is possibly TRBD2 (5 bases). CDR1 and CDR2 (germline): SGHAT, FQNNGV. CDR3 length equals 17 residues. The DNA for the CDR3 is TGTGCCAGCACCGACCAGGTTTCTAATGGGAGCTCAGATACACAGTATTTT. It is translated as CASTDQVSNGSSDTQYF.